This section outlines one TCR beta chain sequence together with its context. Patients had locally advanced or metastatic urothelial carcinoma. CDR1 and CDR2 from the germline V gene are SGHTA and FQGNSA. Deletions cut 5 bases from V and 12 bases from J, with 19 bases between. The CDR3 runs 13 residues. Assay: immunoSEQ multiplex PCR; the TCRdb copy retains only in-frame clones and omits some. The sample lists some 54,000 clones, 75% to 90% occurring once. This sample is part of a study of PD-L1 blockade in urothelial cancer. This receptor was identified in a man aged 40-50 years with urothelial cancer. The source material was PBMCs, sampled around atezolizumab (anti-PD-L1) treatment. The chain has TRBV7-2 and TRBJ2-5; possible D gene TRBD2, 6 bases. CDR3 in amino acids: CASSPLAQEAKYF. The CDR3 region has the DNA TGTGCCAGCAGCCCTCTAGCGCAGGAAGCCAAGTACTTC.